This TCR beta chain was sequenced for a study of preoperative IRX-2 immunotherapy in early breast cancer. Sequencing used immunoSEQ multiplex PCR; TCRdb keeps in-frame clones, though not all of them. The data hold 25,000 to 30,000 clones, with around 80% observed a single time. Documented treatment: preoperative locoregional IRX-2 cytokine immunotherapy. Samples came from a phase Ib trial of preoperative locoregional IRX-2 cytokine immunotherapy. V lost 6 bases to trimming and J lost 7 bases; unmatched junction nucleotides: 5. CDR3 length: 13 residues. Germline CDR1 is SGHVT and CDR2 is SQSDAQ. V is TRBV7-4 and J is TRBJ1-2, with TRBD1 identical over 10 bases. The receptor was derived from a human donor with breast cancer. Here the sequenced sample was lymph node tissue, taken after IRX-2 immunotherapy. In DNA form, the CDR3 reads TGTGCCAGCAGATCGACAGGGGGCGGTGGCTACACCTTC. Encoded protein: CASRSTGGGGYTF.